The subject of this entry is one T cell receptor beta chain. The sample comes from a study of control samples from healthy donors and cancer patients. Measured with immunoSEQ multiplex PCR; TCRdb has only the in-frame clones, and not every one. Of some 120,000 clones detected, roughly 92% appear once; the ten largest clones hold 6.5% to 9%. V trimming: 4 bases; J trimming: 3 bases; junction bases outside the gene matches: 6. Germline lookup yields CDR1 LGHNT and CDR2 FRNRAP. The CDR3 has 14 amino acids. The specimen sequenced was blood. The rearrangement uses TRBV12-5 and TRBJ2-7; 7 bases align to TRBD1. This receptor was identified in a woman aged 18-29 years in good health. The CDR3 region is CASGSTGTVYEQYF. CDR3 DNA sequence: TGTGCTAGTGGTTCAACCGGGACAGTCTACGAGCAGTACTTC.